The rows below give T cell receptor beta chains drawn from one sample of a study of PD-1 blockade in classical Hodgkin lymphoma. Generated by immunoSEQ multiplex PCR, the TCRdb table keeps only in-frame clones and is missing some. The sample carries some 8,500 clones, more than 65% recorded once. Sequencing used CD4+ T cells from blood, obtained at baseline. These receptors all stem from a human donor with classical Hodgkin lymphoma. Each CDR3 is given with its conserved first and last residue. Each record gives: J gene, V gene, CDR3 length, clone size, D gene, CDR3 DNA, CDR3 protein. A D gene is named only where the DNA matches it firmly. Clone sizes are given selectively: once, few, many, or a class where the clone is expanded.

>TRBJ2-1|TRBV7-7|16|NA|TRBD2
TGTGCCAGCAGCTTAGCGGGGACTAGCGGGGACAATGAGCAGTTCTTC
CASSLAGTSGDNEQFF
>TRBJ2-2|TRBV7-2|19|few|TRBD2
TGTGCCAGCAGCTTGCGGACGCAACGATGGGGACTAATTTCCGGGGAGCTGTTTTTT
CASSLRTQRWGLISGELFF
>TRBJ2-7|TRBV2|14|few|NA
TGTGCCAGCAGTGCTCCAGGAAGGAACTACGAGCAGTACTTC
CASSAPGRNYEQYF
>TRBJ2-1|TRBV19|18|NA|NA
TGTGCCAGTAGTATTTCCGGCGGGGCTTTAGCGGACTACAATGAGCAGTTCTTC
CASSISGGALADYNEQFF
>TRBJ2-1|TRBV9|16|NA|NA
TGTGCCAGCAGCGGCGGTAGGGTCAACTCCTACAATGAGCAGTTCTTC
CASSGGRVNSYNEQFF
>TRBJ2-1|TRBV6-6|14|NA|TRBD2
TGTGCCAGCCGACTAGCGGGAGTGTACAATGAGCAGTTCTTC
CASRLAGVYNEQFF
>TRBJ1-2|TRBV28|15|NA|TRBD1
TGTGCCAGCAGTACCGGGACAGGGGGCGCCGGTGGCTACACCTTC
CASSTGTGGAGGYTF
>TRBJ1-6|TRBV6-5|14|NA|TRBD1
TGTGCCAGCGGCCGGGACAGGGTCAATTCACCCCTCCACTTT
CASGRDRVNSPLHF
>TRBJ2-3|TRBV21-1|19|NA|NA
TGTGCCAGCAGCCTCCTGTCCTTGCGGGAGGGTCTCTTCACAGATACGCAGTATTTT
CASSLLSLREGLFTDTQYF
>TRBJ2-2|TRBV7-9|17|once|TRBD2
TGTGCCAGCAGTAGGACTAGCGGGAGAGCCAACACCGGGGAGCTGTTTTTT
CASSRTSGRANTGELFF
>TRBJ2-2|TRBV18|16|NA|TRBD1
TGTGCCAGCTCTCCGGACAGGAAGACCCTCACCGGGGAGCTGTTTTTT
CASSPDRKTLTGELFF
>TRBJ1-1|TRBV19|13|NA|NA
TGTGCCAGTCTGAAGCCCCCGAACACTGAAGCTTTCTTT
CASLKPPNTEAFF
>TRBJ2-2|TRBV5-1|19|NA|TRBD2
TGCGCCAGCAGCCCGAGATTAGGGACTAGCGGCATGAACACCGGGGAGCTGTTTTTT
CASSPRLGTSGMNTGELFF
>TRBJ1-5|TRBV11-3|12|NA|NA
TGTGCCAGCAGCTTTGGCAATCAGCCCCAGCATTTT
CASSFGNQPQHF
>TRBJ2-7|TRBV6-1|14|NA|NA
TGTGCCAGCAGCTTGACACGAAGCTCCTACGAGCAGTACTTC
CASSLTRSSYEQYF
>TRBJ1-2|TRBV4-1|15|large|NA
TGCGCCAGCAGCCAAGACGGGCAGGGCCACTATGGCTACACCTTC
CASSQDGQGHYGYTF
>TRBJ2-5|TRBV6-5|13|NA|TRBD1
TGTGCCAGCAGGCGACAGGGACAAGAGACCCAGTACTTC
CASRRQGQETQYF
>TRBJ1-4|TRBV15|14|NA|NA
TGTGCCACCAGCAGAAATCAGGGTGGTGAAAAACTGTTTTTT
CATSRNQGGEKLFF
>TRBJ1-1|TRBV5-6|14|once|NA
TGTGCCAGCAGCTTTTTCAGAGCTAACACTGAAGCTTTCTTT
CASSFFRANTEAFF
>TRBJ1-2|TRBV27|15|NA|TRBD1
TGTGCCAGCAGTCCGGGACAGGGGCGAAACTATGGCTACACCTTC
CASSPGQGRNYGYTF
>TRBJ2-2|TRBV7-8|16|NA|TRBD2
TGTGCCAGCAGGGGCGGGGTAGCGGGAAGTACCGGGGAGCTGTTTTTT
CASRGGVAGSTGELFF
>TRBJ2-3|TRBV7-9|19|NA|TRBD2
TGTGCCAGCAGCTTACAACCGTGGACTAGCGGGCATAACACAGATACGCAGTATTTT
CASSLQPWTSGHNTDTQYF
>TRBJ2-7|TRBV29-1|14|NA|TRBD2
TGCAGCGTCAAACTAGCGGTGGGGAACTACGAGCAGTACTTC
CSVKLAVGNYEQYF
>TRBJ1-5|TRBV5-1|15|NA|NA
TGCGCCAGCAGCCCGAATGTGGGAAGCAATCAGCCCCAGCATTTT
CASSPNVGSNQPQHF
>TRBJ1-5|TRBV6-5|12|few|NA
TGTGCCAGCGGGATTCGGGATCAGCCCCAGCATTTT
CASGIRDQPQHF
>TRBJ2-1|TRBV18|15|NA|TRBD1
TGTGCCAGCTCATCGGAGAGGACAGGGGCGGGTGAGCAGTTCTTC
CASSSERTGAGEQFF
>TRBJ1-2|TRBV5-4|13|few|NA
TGTGCCAGCAGCGGGTCGTCAGGGAGGGGCTACACCTTC
CASSGSSGRGYTF
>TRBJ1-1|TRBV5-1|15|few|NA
TGCGCCAGCAGCACAAACCCGGTGGGGAACACTGAAGCTTTCTTT
CASSTNPVGNTEAFF
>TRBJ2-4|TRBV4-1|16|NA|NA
TGCGCCAGCAGCCAAGGCATAGGGGGACGGGGAAACATTCAGTACTTC
CASSQGIGGRGNIQYF
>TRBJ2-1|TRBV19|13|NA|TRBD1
TGTGCCAGTAGCCCCAGGGGGCTGGATGAGCAGTTCTTC
CASSPRGLDEQFF
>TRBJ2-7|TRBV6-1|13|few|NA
TGTGCCAGCAGTGAGTCGGGGGTGGGCGAGCAGTACTTC
CASSESGVGEQYF
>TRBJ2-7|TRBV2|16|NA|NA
TGTGCCAGCTGTTGGGACTTCCCCATAAGTGACGACGAGCAGTACTTC
CASCWDFPISDDEQYF
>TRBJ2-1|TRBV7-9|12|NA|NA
TGTGCCAGCGGTTCTAGTTCGAATGAGCAGTTCTTC
CASGSSSNEQFF
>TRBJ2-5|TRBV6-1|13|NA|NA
TGTGCCAGCAGTGTGGGGGGGCGGGAGACCCAGTACTTC
CASSVGGRETQYF
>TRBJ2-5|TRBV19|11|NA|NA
TGTGCCAGTAGTATGGGGTGGACCCAGTACTTC
CASSMGWTQYF
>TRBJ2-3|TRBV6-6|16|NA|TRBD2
TGTGCCAGCAGACACACTAGCGGACGGGGGCCAGATACGCAGTATTTT
CASRHTSGRGPDTQYF
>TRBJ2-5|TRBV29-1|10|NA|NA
TGCAGCGTCGAACAAGAGACCCAGTACTTC
CSVEQETQYF
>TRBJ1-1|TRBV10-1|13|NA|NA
TGCGCCAGCAGTGAGTCCATGAACACTGAAGCTTTCTTT
CASSESMNTEAFF
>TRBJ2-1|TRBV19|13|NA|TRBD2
TGTGCCAGTAGTATAGGACTAGCTTCTGTGCAGTTCTTC
CASSIGLASVQFF
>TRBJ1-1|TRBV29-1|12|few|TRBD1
TGCAGCGTTGTACAGGGGACGAGTGAAGCTTTCTTT
CSVVQGTSEAFF
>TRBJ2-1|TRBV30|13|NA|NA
TGTGCCTGGGAAAAGGAGACTTCGGGTAGACGGTTCTTC
CAWEKETSGRRFF
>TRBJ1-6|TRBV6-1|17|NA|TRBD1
TGTGCCAGCAGTGAAGCGGCAGGGGGAGCTTATAATTCACCCCTCCACTTT
CASSEAAGGAYNSPLHF